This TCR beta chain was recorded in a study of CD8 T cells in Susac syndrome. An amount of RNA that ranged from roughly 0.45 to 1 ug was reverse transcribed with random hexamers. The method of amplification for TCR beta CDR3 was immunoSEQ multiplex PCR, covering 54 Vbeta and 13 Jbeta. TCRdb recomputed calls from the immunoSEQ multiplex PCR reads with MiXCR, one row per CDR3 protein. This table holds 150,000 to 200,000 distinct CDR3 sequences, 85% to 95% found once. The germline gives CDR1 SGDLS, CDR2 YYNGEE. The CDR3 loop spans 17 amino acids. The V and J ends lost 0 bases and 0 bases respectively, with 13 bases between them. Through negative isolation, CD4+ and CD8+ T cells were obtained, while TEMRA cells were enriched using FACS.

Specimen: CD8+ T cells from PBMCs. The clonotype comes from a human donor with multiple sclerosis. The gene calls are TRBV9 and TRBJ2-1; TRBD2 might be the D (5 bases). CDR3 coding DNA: TGTGCCAGCAGCGTAGGTTCTAGCCGCAGCTCCTACAATGAGCAGTTCTTC. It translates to CASSVGSSRSSYNEQFF.